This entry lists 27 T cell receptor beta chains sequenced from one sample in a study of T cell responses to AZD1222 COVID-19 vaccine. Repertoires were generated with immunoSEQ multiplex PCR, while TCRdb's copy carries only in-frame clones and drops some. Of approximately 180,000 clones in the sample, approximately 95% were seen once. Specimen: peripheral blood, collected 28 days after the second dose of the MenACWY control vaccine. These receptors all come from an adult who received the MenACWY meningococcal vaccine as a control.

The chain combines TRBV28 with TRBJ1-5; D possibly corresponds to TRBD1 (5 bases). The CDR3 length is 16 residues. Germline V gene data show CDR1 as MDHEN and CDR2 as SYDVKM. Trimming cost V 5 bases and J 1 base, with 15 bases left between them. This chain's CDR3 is CASSPIAGGSNQPQHF. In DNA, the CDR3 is TGTGCCAGCAGTCCGATTGCCGGGGGGAGCAATCAGCCCCAGCATTTT.

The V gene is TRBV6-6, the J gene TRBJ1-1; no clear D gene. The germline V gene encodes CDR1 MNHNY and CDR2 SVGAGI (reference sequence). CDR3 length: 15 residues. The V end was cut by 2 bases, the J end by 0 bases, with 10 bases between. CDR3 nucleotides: TGTGCCAGCAGTTACGAAGGCGGAGTGAACACTGAAGCTTTCTTT. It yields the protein CASSYEGGVNTEAFF.

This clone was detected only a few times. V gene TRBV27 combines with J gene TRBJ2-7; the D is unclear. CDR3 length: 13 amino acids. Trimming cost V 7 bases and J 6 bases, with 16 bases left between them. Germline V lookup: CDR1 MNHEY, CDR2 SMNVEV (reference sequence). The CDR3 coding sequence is TGTGCCAGCACCCCGAGTGGTGTCGGCGAGCAGTACTTC. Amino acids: CASTPSGVGEQYF.

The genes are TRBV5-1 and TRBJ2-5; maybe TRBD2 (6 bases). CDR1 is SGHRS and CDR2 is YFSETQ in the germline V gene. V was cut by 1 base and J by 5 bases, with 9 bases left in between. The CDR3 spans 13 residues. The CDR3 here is CASSLTGDETQYF. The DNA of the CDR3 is TGCGCCAGCAGCTTGACGGGGGACGAGACCCAGTACTTC.

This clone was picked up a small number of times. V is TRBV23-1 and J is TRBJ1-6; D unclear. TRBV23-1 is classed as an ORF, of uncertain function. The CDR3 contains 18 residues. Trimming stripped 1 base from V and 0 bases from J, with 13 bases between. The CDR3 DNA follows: TGCGCCAGCAGTCAATGGGGTGGAGGGTACTCCTATAATTCACCCCTCCACTTT. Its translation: CASSQWGGGYSYNSPLHF.

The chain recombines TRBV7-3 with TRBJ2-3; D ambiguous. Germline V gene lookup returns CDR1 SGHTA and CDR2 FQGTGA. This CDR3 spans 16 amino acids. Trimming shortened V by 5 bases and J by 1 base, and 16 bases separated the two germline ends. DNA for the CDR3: TGTGCCAGCAGCCTTCTCCCTCTAGACGGCACAGATACGCAGTATTTT. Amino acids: CASSLLPLDGTDTQYF.

The CDR3 spells CASNGDRPYGYTF. In DNA, the CDR3 is TGTGCCAGCAATGGTGACAGACCCTATGGCTACACCTTC. The chain employs TRBV2 and TRBJ1-2; a weak D match, TRBD1 (5 bases). This CDR3 region has 13 residues. Germline V lookup: CDR1 SNHLY, CDR2 FYNNEI. The germline V and J ends were trimmed by 7 bases and 4 bases, with 13 bases remaining between them. The entire variable domain, with the rest obtained from reference TRBV2 and TRBJ1-2, is as follows: EPEVTQTPSHQVTQMGQEVILRCVPISNHLYFYWYRQILGQKVEFLVSFYNNEISEKSEIFDDQFSVERPDGSNFTLKIRSTKLEDSAMYFCASNGDRPYGYTFGSGTRLTVV.

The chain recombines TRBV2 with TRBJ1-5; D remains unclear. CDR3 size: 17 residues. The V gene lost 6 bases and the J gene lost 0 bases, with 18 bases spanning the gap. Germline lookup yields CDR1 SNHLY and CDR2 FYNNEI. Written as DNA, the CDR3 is TGTGCCAGCAGAAGAGTGAGGACCGGTTATAGCAATCAGCCCCAGCATTTT. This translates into CASRRVRTGYSNQPQHF.

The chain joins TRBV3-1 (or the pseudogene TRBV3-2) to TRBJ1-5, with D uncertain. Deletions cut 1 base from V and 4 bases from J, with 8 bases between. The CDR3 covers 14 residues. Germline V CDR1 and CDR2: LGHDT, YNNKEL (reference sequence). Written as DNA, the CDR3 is TGTGCCAGCAGCCAAGGGTTGGGTAATCAGCCCCAGCATTTT. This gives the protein CASSQGLGNQPQHF.

CDR3 sequence reads: CASSLTGGKETQYF. CDR3 DNA: TGTGCCAGCAGCTTAACGGGCGGGAAGGAGACCCAGTACTTC. The chain has TRBV7-9 and TRBJ2-5; a possible D gene is TRBD2 (6 bases). The CDR3 extends over 14 amino acids. Germline V CDR1 and CDR2: SEHNR, FQNEAQ (reference sequence). Trimming pared 2 bases from V and 5 bases from J, leaving 12 bases between.

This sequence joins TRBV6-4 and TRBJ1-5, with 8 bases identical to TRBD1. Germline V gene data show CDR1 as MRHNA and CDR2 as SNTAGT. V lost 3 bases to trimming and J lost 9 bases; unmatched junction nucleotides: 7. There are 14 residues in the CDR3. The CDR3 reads CASSEETGVWPQHF. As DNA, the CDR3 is TGTGCCAGCAGTGAAGAGACAGGGGTTTGGCCCCAGCATTTT.

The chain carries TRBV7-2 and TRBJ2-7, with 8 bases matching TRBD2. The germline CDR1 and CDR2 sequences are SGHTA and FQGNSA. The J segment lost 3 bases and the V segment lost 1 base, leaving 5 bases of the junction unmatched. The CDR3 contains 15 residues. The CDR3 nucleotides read TGTGCCAGCAGCTTAGAGCTAGCGGGTAACTACGAGCAGTACTTC. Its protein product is CASSLELAGNYEQYF.

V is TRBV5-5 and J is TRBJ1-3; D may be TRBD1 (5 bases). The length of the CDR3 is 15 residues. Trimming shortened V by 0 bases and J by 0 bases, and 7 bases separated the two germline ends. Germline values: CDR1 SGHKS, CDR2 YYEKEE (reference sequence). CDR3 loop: CASSLGDHSGNTIYF. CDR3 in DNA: TGTGCCAGCAGCTTGGGGGACCACTCTGGAAACACCATATATTTT.

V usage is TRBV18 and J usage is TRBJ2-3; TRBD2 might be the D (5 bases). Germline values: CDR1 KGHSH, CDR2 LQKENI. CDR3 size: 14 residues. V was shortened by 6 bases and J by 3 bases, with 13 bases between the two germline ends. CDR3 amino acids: CASSSDSSTDTQYF. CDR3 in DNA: TGTGCCAGCTCTAGCGATAGTAGTACAGATACGCAGTATTTT.

The CDR3 sequence: CAWRGRQGYREQYF. CDR3 DNA sequence: TGTGCCTGGAGAGGGCGCCAAGGTTATCGCGAGCAGTACTTC. This chain links TRBV30 with TRBJ2-7; D call uncertain. The V end lost 3 bases, the J end lost 6 bases, and 18 bases lay between the germline ends. The germline V gene has CDR1 GTSNPN and CDR2 SVGIG (reference sequence). This CDR3 has 14 residues.

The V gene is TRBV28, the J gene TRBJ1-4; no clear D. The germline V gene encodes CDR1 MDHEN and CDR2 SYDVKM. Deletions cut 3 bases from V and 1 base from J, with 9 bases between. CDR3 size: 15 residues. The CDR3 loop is CASSFSTGTNEKLFF. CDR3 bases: TGTGCCAGCAGTTTCTCGACGGGAACTAATGAAAAACTGTTTTTT.

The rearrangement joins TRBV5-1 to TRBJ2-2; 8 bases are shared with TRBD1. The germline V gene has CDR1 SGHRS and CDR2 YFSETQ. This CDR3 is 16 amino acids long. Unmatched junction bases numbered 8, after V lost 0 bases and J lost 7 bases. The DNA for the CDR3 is TGCGCCAGCAGCTTGGATCGGAGACAGGGGATCGGGGAGCTGTTTTTT. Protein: CASSLDRRQGIGELFF.

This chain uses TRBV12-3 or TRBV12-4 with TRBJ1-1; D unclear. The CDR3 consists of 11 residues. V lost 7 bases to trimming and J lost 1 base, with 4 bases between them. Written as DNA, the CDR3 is TGTGCCAGCATTAAGAACACTGAAGCTTTCTTT. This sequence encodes CASIKNTEAFF.

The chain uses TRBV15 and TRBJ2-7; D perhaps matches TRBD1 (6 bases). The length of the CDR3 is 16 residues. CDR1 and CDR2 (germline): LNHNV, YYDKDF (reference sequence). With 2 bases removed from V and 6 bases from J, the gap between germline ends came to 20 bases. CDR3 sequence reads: CATSRNEQGSGFEQYF. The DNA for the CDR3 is TGTGCCACCAGCAGAAACGAACAGGGTTCGGGCTTCGAGCAGTACTTC.

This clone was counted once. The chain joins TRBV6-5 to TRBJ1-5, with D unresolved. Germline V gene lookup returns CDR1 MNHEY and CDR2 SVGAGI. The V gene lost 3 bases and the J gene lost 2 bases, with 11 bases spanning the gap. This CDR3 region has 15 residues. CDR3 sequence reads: CASSYSHGGNQPQHF. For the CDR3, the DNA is TGTGCCAGCAGTTATTCTCACGGGGGCAATCAGCCCCAGCATTTT.

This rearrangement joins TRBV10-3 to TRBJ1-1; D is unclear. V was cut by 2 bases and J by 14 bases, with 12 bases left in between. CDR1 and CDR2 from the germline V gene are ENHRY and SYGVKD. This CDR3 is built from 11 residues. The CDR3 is CAISEIPTEFF. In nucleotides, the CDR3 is TGTGCCATCAGTGAGATCCCCACGGAGTTCTTT.

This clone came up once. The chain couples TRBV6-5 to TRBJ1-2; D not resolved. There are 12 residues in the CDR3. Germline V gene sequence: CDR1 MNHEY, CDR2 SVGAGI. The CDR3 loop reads CAAAGVNYGYTF. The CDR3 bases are TGTGCGGCCGCCGGGGTCAACTATGGCTACACCTTC.

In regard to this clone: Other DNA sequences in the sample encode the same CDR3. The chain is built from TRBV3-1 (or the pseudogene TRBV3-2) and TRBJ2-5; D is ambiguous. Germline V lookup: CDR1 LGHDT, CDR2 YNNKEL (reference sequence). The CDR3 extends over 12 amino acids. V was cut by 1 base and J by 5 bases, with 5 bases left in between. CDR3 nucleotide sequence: TGTGCCAGCAGCCAAGGACGGGAGACCCAGTACTTC. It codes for CASSQGRETQYF.

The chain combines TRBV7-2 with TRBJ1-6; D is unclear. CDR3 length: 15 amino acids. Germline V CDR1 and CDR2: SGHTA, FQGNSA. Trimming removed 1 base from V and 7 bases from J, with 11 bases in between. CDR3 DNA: TGTGCCAGCAGCTTAGGGGGTGTCGTGAATTCACCCCTCCACTTT. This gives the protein CASSLGGVVNSPLHF.

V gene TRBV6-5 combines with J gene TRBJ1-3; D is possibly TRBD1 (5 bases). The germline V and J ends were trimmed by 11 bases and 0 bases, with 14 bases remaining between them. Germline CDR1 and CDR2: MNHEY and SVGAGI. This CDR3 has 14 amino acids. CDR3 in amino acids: CAAGGPLSGNTIYF. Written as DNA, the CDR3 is TGTGCCGCGGGGGGACCGCTCTCTGGAAACACCATATATTTT.

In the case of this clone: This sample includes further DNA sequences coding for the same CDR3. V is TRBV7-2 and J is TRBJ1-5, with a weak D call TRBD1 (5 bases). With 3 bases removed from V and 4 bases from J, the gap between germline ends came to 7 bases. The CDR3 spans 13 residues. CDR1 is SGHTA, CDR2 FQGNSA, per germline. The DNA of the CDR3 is TGTGCCAGCAGCTTCCAGGGAAATCAGCCCCAGCATTTT. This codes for CASSFQGNQPQHF.

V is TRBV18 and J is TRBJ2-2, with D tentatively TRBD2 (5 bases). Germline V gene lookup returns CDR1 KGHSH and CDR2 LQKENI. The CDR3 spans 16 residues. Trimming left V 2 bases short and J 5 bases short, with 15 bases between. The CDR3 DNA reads TGTGCCAGCTCACCAGACGGAGGAGATAGGACCGGGGAGCTGTTTTTT. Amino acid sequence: CASSPDGGDRTGELFF.